A selection of T cell receptor beta chains follows, all from one sample in a study of CD8 T cells in Susac syndrome. TCRdb reanalysed the immunoSEQ multiplex PCR reads using MiXCR and keeps one entry per CDR3 protein. The table shows around 100,000 distinct CDR3 sequences, with around 95% occurring only once. Material for sequencing was CD8+ T cells from PBMCs. These receptors all stem from a human donor with Susac syndrome. The conserved cysteine and the conserved F or W are not part of the CDR3 here.

V,J,CDR3
TRBV29-1,TRBJ2-3,SVDRVLGDTQY
TRBV2,TRBJ2-5,ASLRETQY
TRBV6-5,TRBJ2-5,ASSYSSSGDPMVTQY
TRBV7-9,TRBJ2-7,ASSSGPPYEQY
TRBV27,TRBJ2-7,ASRSRGSYEQY
TRBV29-1,TRBJ2-2,SVDLATGELF
TRBV15,TRBJ1-3,ATSRAGVSGNTIY
TRBV5-4,TRBJ2-5,ASSLSVGTSQETQY
TRBV20-1,TRBJ2-2,SASLNTGELF
TRBV5-1,TRBJ2-2,ASSLGPNTGELF